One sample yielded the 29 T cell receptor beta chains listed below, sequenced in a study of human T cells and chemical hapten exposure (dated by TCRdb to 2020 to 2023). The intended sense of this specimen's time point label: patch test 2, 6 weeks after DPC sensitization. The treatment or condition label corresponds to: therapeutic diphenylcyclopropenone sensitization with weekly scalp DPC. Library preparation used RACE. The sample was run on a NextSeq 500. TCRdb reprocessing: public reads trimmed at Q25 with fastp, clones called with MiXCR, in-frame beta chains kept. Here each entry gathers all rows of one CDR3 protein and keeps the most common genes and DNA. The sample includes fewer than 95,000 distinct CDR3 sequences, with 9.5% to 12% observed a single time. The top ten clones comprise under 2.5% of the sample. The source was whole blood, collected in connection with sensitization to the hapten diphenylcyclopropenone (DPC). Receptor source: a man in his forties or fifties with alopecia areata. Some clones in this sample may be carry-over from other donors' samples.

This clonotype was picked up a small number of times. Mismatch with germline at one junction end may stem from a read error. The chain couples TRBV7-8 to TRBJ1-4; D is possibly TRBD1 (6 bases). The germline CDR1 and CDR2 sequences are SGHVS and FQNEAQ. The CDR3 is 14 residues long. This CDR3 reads CASTLLPARGGLFF. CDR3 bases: TGTGCCAGCACCTTACTACCCGCCAGGGGAGGACTGTTTTTT.

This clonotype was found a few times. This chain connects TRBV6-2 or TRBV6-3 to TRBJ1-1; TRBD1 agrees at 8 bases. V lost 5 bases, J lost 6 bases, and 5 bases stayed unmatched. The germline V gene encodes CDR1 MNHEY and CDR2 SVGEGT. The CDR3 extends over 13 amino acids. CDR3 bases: TGTGCCAGCAGTCCACAGGGGGAGGCTGAAGCTTTCTTT. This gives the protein CASSPQGEAEAFF.

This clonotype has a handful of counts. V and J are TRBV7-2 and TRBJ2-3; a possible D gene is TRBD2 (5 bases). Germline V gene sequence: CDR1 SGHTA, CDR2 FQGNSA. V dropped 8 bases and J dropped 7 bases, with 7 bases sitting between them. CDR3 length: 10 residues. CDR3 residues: CASGLNTQYF. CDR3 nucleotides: TGTGCCAGCGGACTTAATACGCAGTATTTT.

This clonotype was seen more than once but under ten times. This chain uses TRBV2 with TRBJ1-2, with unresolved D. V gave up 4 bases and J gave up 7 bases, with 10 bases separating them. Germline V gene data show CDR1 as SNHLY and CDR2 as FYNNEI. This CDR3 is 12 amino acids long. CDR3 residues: CASSVQGFGYTF. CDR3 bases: TGTGCCAGCAGTGTCCAAGGGTTTGGCTACACCTTC.

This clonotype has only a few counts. The CDR3 region is CASSLVAGGRADTQYF. DNA of the CDR3: TGCGCCAGCAGCTTGGTGGCGGGAGGCAGGGCAGATACGCAGTATTTT. The gene calls are TRBV5-1 and TRBJ2-3, with 8 bases matching TRBD2. Germline V gives CDR1 SGHRS, CDR2 YFSETQ. This CDR3 comprises 16 residues. The V gene end was trimmed by 0 bases and the J gene end by 4 bases; junction bases not matched to a gene: 7.

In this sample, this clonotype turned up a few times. In DNA, the CDR3 is TGCAGTGCTAGTTTGCGGGAGAAATTGGGGACCCAGTACTTC. Residues: CSASLREKLGTQYF. This chain links TRBV20-1 with TRBJ2-5; 7 bases are a match to TRBD2. The CDR3 extends over 14 amino acids. Germline CDR1 and CDR2: DFQATT and SNEGSKA (reference sequence). With V trimmed by 3 bases and J by 7 bases, 11 bases remained unmatched.

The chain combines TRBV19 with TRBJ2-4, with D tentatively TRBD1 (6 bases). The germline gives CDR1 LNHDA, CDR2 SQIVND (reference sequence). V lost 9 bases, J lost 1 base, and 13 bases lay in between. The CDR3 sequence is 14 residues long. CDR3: CASSPQGAKNIQYF. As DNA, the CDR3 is TGTGCCAGCAGCCCTCAGGGGGCCAAAAACATTCAGTACTTC.

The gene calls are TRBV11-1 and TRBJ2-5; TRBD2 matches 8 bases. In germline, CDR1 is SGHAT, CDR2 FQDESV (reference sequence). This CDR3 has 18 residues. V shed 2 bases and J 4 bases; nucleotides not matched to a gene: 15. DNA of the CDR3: TGTGCCAGCAGCTTATCTCGGCTAGCGGGCCTCCGAAGAGAGACCCAGTACTTC. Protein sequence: CASSLSRLAGLRRETQYF.

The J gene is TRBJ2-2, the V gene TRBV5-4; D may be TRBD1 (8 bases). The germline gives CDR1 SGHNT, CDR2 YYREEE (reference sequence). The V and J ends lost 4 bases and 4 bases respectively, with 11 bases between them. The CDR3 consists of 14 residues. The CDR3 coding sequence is TGTGCCAGCAGCAACAGGGGGGGCACCGGGGAGCTGTTTTTT. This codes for CASSNRGGTGELFF. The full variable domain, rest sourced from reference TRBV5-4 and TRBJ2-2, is ETGVTQSPTHLIKTRGQQVTLRCSSQSGHNTVSWYQQALGQGPQFIFQYYREEENGRGNFPPRFSGLQFPNYSSELNVNALELDDSALYLCASSNRGGTGELFFGEGSRLTVL.

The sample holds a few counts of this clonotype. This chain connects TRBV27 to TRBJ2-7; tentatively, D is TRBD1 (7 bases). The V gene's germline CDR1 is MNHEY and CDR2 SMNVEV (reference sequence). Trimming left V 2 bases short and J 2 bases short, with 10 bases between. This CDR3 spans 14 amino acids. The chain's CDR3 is CASSLGRGAYEQYF. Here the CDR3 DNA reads TGTGCCAGCAGTTTAGGCAGGGGGGCCTACGAGCAGTACTTC.

DNA of the CDR3: TGCAGTGCTAGTAATAGCGGGAGGGCCGATACCGTCTCCGAGCAGTACTTC. Its protein product is CSASNSGRADTVSEQYF. The chain employs TRBV20-1 and TRBJ2-7; 11 nucleotides line up with TRBD2. CDR3 length: 17 residues. The V gene end was trimmed by 3 bases and the J gene end by 6 bases; junction bases not matched to a gene: 16. Germline CDR1 is DFQATT and CDR2 is SNEGSKA (reference sequence).

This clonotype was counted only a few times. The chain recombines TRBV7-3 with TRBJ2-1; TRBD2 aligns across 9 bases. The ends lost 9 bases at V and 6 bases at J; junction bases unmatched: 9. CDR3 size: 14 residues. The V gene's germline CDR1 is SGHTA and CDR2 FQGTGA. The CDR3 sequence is CASRASGGSNEQFF. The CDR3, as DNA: TGTGCCAGTCGGGCGAGCGGGGGGTCCAATGAGCAGTTCTTC. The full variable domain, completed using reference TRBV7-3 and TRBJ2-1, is GAGVSQTPSNKVTEKGKYVELRCDPISGHTALYWYRQSLGQGPEFLIYFQGTGAADDSGLPNDRFFAVRPEGSVSTLKIQRTERGDSAVYLCASRASGGSNEQFFGPGTRLTVL.

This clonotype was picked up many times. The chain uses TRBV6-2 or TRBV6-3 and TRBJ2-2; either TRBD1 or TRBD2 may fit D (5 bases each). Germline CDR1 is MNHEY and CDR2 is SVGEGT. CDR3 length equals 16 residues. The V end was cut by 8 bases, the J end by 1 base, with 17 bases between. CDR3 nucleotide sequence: TGTGCCAGCCGACCCCCGGGACGGATGAACACCGGGGAGCTGTTTTTT. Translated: CASRPPGRMNTGELFF.

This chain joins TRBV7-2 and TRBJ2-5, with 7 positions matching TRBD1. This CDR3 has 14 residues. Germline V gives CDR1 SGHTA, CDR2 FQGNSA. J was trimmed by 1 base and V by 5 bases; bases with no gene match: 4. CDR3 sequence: CASSQTGLQETQYF. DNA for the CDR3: TGTGCCAGCAGCCAGACAGGGCTCCAAGAGACCCAGTACTTC.

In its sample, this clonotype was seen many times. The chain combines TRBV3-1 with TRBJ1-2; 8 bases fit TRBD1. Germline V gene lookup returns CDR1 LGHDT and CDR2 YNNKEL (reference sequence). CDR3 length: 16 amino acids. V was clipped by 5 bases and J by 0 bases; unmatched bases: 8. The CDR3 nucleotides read TGTGCCAGCAGCTCCCGGACAGGGCTGACTAACTATGGCTACACCTTC. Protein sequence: CASSSRTGLTNYGYTF. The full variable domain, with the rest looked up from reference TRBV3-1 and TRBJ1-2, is DTAVSQTPKYLVTQMGNDKSIKCEQNLGHDTMYWYKQDSKKFLKIMFSYNNKELIINETVPNRFSPKSPDKAHLNLHINSLELGDSAVYFCASSSRTGLTNYGYTFGSGTRLTVV.

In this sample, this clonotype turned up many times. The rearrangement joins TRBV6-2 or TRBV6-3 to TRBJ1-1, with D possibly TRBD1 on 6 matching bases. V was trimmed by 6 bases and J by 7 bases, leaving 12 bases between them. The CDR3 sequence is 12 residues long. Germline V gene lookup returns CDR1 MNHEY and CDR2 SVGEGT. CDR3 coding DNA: TGTGCCAGCAGCACAGGGTGGGATGAAGCTTTCTTT. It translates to CASSTGWDEAFF.

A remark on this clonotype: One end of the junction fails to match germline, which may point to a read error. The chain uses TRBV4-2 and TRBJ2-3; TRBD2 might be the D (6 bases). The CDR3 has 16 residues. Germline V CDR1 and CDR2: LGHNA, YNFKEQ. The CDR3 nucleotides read TGTGCCAGCAGCCAGGGAGGAGTGCTGAGCACACATACGCAGTATTTT. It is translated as CASSQGGVLSTHTQYF.

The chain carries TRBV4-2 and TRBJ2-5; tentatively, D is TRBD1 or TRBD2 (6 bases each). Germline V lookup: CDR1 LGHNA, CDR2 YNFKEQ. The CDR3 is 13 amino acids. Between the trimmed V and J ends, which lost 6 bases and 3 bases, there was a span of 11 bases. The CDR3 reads CASRQRGEETQYF. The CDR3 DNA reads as TGTGCCAGCAGGCAAAGGGGGGAAGAGACCCAGTACTTC.

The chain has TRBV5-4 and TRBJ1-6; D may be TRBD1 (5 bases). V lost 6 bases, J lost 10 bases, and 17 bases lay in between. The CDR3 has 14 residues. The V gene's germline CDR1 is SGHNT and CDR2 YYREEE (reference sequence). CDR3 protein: CASTEQDSASPLHF. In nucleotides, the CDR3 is TGTGCCAGCACCGAACAGGATTCAGCATCACCCCTCCACTTT.

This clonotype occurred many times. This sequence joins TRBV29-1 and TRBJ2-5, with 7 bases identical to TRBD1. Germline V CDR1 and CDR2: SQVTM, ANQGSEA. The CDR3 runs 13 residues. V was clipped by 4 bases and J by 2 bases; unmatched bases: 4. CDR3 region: CSVGGQRQETQYF. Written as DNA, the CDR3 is TGCAGCGTTGGGGGACAGCGACAAGAGACCCAGTACTTC.

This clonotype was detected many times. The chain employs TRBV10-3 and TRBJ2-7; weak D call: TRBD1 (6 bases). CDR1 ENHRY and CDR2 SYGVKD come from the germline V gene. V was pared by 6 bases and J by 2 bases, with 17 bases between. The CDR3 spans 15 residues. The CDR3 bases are TGTGCCATCAGGGCTTCACAGGGAGCCCCCTACGAGCAGTACGTC. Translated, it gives CAIRASQGAPYEQYV.

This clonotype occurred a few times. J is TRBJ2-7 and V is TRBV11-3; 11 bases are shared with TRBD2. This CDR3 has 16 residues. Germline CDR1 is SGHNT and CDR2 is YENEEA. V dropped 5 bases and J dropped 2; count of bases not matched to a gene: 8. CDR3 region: CASSPRTSGCAYEQYV. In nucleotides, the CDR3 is TGTGCCAGCAGCCCAAGGACTAGCGGGTGCGCCTACGAGCAGTACGTC.

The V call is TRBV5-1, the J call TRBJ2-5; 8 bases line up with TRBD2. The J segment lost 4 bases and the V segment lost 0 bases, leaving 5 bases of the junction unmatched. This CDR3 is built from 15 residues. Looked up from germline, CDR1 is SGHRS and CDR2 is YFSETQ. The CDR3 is CASSLASGSLETQYF. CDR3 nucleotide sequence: TGCGCCAGCAGCTTGGCGAGCGGGAGTCTAGAGACCCAGTACTTC.

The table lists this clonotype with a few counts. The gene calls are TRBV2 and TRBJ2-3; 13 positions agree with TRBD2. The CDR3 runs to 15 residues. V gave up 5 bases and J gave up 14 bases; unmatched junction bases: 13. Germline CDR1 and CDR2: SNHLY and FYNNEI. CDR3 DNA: TGTGCCAGCAGTCCGGGACTAGCGGGATATGGTTGGCGGTATTTT. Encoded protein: CASSPGLAGYGWRYF.

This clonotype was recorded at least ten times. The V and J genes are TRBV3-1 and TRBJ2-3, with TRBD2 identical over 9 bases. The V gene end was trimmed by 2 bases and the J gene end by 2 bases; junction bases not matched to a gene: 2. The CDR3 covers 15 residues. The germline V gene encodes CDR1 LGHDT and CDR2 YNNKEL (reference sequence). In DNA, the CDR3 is TGTGCCAGCAGCCAACTAGCGGGACCCACAGATACGCAGTATTTT. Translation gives CASSQLAGPTDTQYF.

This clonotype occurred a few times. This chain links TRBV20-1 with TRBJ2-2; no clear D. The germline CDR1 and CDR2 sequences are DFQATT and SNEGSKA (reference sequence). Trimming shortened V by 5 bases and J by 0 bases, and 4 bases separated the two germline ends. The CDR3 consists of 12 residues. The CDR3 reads CSARSNTGELFF. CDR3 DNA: TGCAGTGCTCGGTCGAACACCGGGGAGCTGTTTTTT.

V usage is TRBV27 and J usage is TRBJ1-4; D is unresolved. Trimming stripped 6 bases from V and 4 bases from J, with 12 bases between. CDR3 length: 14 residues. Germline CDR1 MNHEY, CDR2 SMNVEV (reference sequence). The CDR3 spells CASRQDGHNEKLFF. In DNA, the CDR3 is TGTGCCAGCAGGCAGGACGGCCATAATGAAAAACTGTTTTTT.

The CDR3 bases are TGTGCCAGCAGTTACTCGAGGACGGGGACCCAGTACTTC. Translated, it gives CASSYSRTGTQYF. The chain combines TRBV6-2 or TRBV6-3 with TRBJ2-5; D ambiguous. The CDR3 consists of 13 residues. V lost 0 bases to trimming and J lost 7 bases, with 9 bases between them. Germline V CDR1 and CDR2: MNHEY, SVGEGT.

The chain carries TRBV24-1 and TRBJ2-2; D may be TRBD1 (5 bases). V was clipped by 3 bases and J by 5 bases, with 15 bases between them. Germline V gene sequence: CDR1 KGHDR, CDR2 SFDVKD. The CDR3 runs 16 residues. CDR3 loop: CATSDSQGSMTGELFF. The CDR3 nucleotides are TGTGCCACCAGTGATAGCCAGGGAAGTATGACCGGGGAGCTGTTTTTT.